The rows below give T cell receptor beta chains drawn from one sample of a study of control samples from healthy donors and cancer patients. Profiled with immunoSEQ multiplex PCR; TCRdb holds only in-frame clones, not every one. This repertoire shows roughly 89,000 clones, 91% found once; its top ten account for roughly 18%. The sequenced sample was blood. The receptors come from a man aged 45 to 65 in good health. Each CDR3 is given with its conserved first and last residue.

V	J	CDR3
TRBV11-2	TRBJ1-2	CASSSVYGYTF
TRBV19	TRBJ2-1	CASRGEIYNEQFF
TRBV5-1	TRBJ1-2	CASSFSGTGGQGYTF
TRBV29-1	TRBJ2-3	CSVRTGGGKTDTQYF
TRBV9	TRBJ2-3	CASSVGVGPTDTQYF
TRBV5-6	TRBJ2-1	CASSLYLEQFF
TRBV6-1	TRBJ1-1	CASSENPSENTEAFF
TRBV29-1	TRBJ2-2	CSVLRSNTGELFF
TRBV19	TRBJ1-2	CASIGWITGEAGYTF
TRBV5-1	TRBJ2-2	CASSRKPGDTGELFF
TRBV6-6	TRBJ1-1	CASSYSRGTEAFF
TRBV5-4	TRBJ1-1	CASSSSGQGSKAFF
TRBV7-6	TRBJ1-6	CASSLVRSYNSPLHF
TRBV12-3/TRBV12-4	TRBJ2-7	CASSPGTGLEQYF
TRBV6-5	TRBJ2-1	CASRLGQGSYNEQFF
TRBV3-1/TRBV3-2	TRBJ1-5	CASSLRGTGDQPQHF
TRBV30	TRBJ1-1	CAWSQGNSEAFF
TRBV9	TRBJ1-3	CASSGQTSGGNTIYF
TRBV7-6	TRBJ1-3	CASSPISSGNTIYF
TRBV6-5	TRBJ1-1	CASSYSEVTEAFF
TRBV6-2/TRBV6-3	TRBJ2-3	CASSYLAGATDTQYF
TRBV5-1	TRBJ2-2	CASSPGDTGELFF
TRBV12-3/TRBV12-4	TRBJ2-3	CASSIQLNTQYF
TRBV11-2	TRBJ2-2	CASSSRHRGAANTGELFF
TRBV27	TRBJ1-1	CASSRQGRTEAFF
TRBV5-1	TRBJ1-4	CASSSGQGAPNEKLFF
TRBV4-1	TRBJ2-3	CASSQEVRGTDTQYF
TRBV7-9	TRBJ2-7	CASSLGSYEQYF
TRBV10-2	TRBJ1-1	CASRTATGTGVLGAFF
TRBV5-1	TRBJ1-1	CASSPNRGPGVAFF
TRBV10-3	TRBJ2-1	CAIWGGHGLYNEQFF
TRBV10-2	TRBJ1-1	CASRGTGEAFF
TRBV5-6	TRBJ2-5	CASSLGQGLETQYF
TRBV2	TRBJ2-7	CASRTGPPYEQYF
TRBV25-1	TRBJ2-5	CATLLANQETQYF